This T cell receptor (beta chain) is from a study of vaccination and CD4 T cells after COVID-19 (dated by TCRdb to 2022 to 2024). For the wider study: Convalescent patients had a positive SARS-CoV-2 result on nasal swab PCR, and of these patients, several had mild disease and one had severe disease. The convalescent cohort comprised six males and four females, including two Hispanic individuals, seven Caucasians, two Asians and one multiracial person. Each participant got two doses of either the Pfizer-BioNTech BNT162b2 vaccine (n=8) or the Moderna mRNA-1273 vaccine (n=2). Post-COVID blood samples from convalescent patients were collected a median of roughly 100 days after diagnosis, with a range of roughly 35 to 180 days. Post-vaccine blood samples were taken a median of approximately 70 days after the second vaccine dose, with a range of 14 to 241 days. The cultures were stimulated with overlapping spike peptide pools from SARS-CoV-2 and from the common cold coronaviruses HCoV-NL63, HCoV-OC43 and HCoV-229E. Control cultures used a CEFX viral epitope pool as positive control, an HIV-1 Nef peptide pool as negative control, or no peptide. In 10 COVID-19 convalescent patients and a few infection-naive healthy vaccine recipients, researchers compared the spike-specific CD4+ TCR repertoire from before mRNA vaccination with the repertoire from after.

Per the publication, the treatment or condition label means: roughly 10-day PBMC culture with coronavirus spike peptide pools or control peptides (ViraFEST assay). The ViraFEST assay was used in the study, in which antigen-specific T cells were expanded with peptide pools and expanded clonotypes were subsequently identified by TCR sequencing. Positive SARS-CoV-2 PCR tests in the convalescent patients dated from March to December 2020, before Alpha, Beta and Delta variants emerged in the United States. Each well held approximately 2 million PBMCs cultured in IMDM containing approximately 5.3% human AB serum and approximately 9.1 IU/ml IL-2, with roughly 9.2 ug/ml peptide pools added. Half of the culture medium was replaced with fresh IL-2-containing medium on days 3 and 7. CD4+ T cells were isolated after 10 days of culture through negative selection using the EasySep CD4+ T cell isolation kit. Ficoll-Paque Plus gradient centrifugation was used to isolate PBMCs from whole blood, and the isolated PBMCs were then either used fresh or cryopreserved at -140C. Culture conditions were generally each tested in triplicate wells.

CDR3 length: 12 amino acids, cysteine to phenylalanine. This entry keeps only the CDR3 DNA: 36 bases, framed from base 1. V gives up 1 base and J gives up 6 bases, and the segment between their germline ends measures 7 bases. CDR1 SGHRS and CDR2 YFSETQ were looked up in the germline V gene. General study outcomes and caveats: Among convalescent patients, a median around 86% of the SARS-CoV-2-reactive clones seen after vaccination appeared only after vaccination, which suggests priming specific to the vaccine. Of the vaccine-specific clones in convalescent patients, 304 of 307, or nearly all, reacted only to SARS-CoV-2 spike and did not cross-react with common cold coronaviruses. The number of convalescent patients in the study was relatively small, and the study did not examine early timepoints following natural infection. The median number of SARS-CoV-2-reactive clonotypes rose from 20 to 25 after infection to roughly 40 after vaccination, but the change was not significant.

Library method: PCR. At the Johns Hopkins FTIC core, DNA from the cultured CD4+ T cells underwent TCR sequencing with the Oncomine TCR Beta short-read assay. Genomic DNA was extracted from the cultured CD4+ T cells with the QIAamp micro DNA kit. Oncomine TCR Beta libraries from cultured CD4+ T cells were pooled with unique dual indexes and sequenced on an Illumina iSeq 100. The study's own analysis went as follows. Non-productive sequences were filtered out, and CDR3s that did not start with C, did not end with F or W, or were shorter than 7 amino acids were discarded. Antigen-specific clonotypes were identified using the MANAFEST web application through comparison of peptide-stimulated wells with reference and other culture wells. Positive clones required FDR below 0.05, an odds ratio above 5, and productive frequency above 0.1% in at least two of three replicate wells. A clonotype counted as cross-reactive if it showed significant expansion both in the SARS-CoV-2 spike wells and in at least one common cold coronavirus spike condition. Using R version 3.6.1, CDR3 homology was evaluated through Levenshtein distances (stringdist) along with unrooted phylogenetic trees (ape). The raw public data were reprocessed by TCRdb itself: fastp quality trimming at Q25, MiXCR clonotype calling, in-frame beta chains only. Entries that share a CDR3 protein sequence are merged under the most common genes and DNA. The V and J calls here are based on TCRdb, not the publication. This sample gives under 6,000 distinct CDR3 sequences in total; roughly 23% of them show up just once. Over 20% of the sample is taken by the ten largest.

For this clonotype: The antigen it binds to is not known. Qualities for individual bases were not recorded, and no much larger clone is one base off.

Sequencing used CD4+ T cells from blood, cultured in vitro. The receptor chain draws on TRBV5-1 and TRBJ2-5; the D gene identity is not certain. This sequence was found in a human donor who had recovered from COVID-19. Here is the DNA: TGCGCCAGCAGCTTGACGGACCAGACCCAGTACTTC. This encodes CASSLTDQTQYF.